The entry that follows covers one T cell receptor (beta chain) sequence. This CDR3 contains 12 residues. Germline V CDR1 and CDR2: SGHRS, YFSETQ. Between the trimmed V and J ends, which lost 7 bases and 3 bases, there was a span of 11 bases. These data originate in a study of blood T cell repertoires in COVID-19. The wider study: Acute and convalescent COVID-19 samples came from the United States, Italy and Spain.

Original analysis: Cell counts per sample came from amplifying reference gene primers. Assay used: immunoSEQ multiplex PCR; TCRdb lists only in-frame clones, some missing. V, J and clone size are taken as reported in that table, and D and trimming were inferred from the DNA itself. The sample has over 250,000 clones; 89% are singletons. The chain links TRBV5-1 to TRBJ2-7; maybe TRBD2 (6 bases). The receptor was isolated from a man aged 45-60 years with acute or convalescent COVID-19. The sequenced sample was peripheral blood. The CDR3 region is CASGGDVYEQYF. CDR3 nucleotide sequence: TGCGCCAGCGGAGGGGACGTCTACGAGCAGTACTTC. The full variable domain, its missing parts supplied by reference TRBV5-1 and TRBJ2-7, is KAGVTQTPRYLIKTRGQQVTLSCSPISGHRSVSWYQQTPGQGLQFLFEYFSETQRNKGNFPGRFSGRQFSNSRSEMNVSTLELGDSALYLCASGGDVYEQYFGPGTRLTVT.